Following are 27 T cell receptor beta chains from one sample sequenced in a study of blood T cell repertoires in COVID-19. Clones were read by immunoSEQ multiplex PCR, and TCRdb kept only the in-frame ones, dropping some. The data contain almost 400,000 clones, roughly 91% of them singletons. Sequences were obtained from PBMCs or T cells enriched from blood (not recorded which). The receptors originated from a woman aged 25-40 years who had recovered from COVID-19.

The chain has TRBV28 and TRBJ1-4; a weak D match, TRBD1 (6 bases). The CDR3 has 14 residues. V was shortened by 4 bases and J by 0 bases, with 6 bases between the two germline ends. CDR1 is MDHEN, CDR2 SYDVKM, per germline. The CDR3 loop reads CASSSGATNEKLFF. In DNA, the CDR3 is TGTGCCAGCAGTTCAGGGGCAACTAATGAAAAACTGTTTTTT. The entire variable domain, with the rest obtained from reference TRBV28 and TRBJ1-4, is as follows: DVKVTQSSRYLVKRTGEKVFLECVQDMDHENMFWYRQDPGLGLRLIYFSYDVKMKEKGDIPEGYSVSREKKERFSLILESASTNQTSMYLCASSSGATNEKLFFGSGTQLSVL.

This chain uses TRBV7-3 with TRBJ2-2; the D is unclear. CDR1 SGHTA and CDR2 FQGTGA come from the germline V gene. The length of the CDR3 is 16 residues. Between the trimmed V and J ends, which lost 5 bases and 1 base, there was a span of 14 bases. The DNA for the CDR3 is TGTGCCAGCAGCCCCCGGCGGATAATGAACACCGGGGAGCTGTTTTTT. It yields the protein CASSPRRIMNTGELFF. Full variable domain (remainder filled in from reference TRBV7-3 and TRBJ2-2): GAGVSQTPSNKVTEKGKYVELRCDPISGHTALYWYRQSLGQGPEFLIYFQGTGAADDSGLPNDRFFAVRPEGSVSTLKIQRTERGDSAVYLCASSPRRIMNTGELFFGEGSRLTVL.

This rearrangement joins TRBV4-2 to TRBJ1-1; D unresolved. The CDR3 runs to 14 residues. V was trimmed by 0 bases and J by 5 bases, leaving 10 bases between them. The germline gives CDR1 LGHNA, CDR2 YNFKEQ. This chain's CDR3 is CASSQEGGRTEAFF. CDR3 DNA: TGTGCCAGCAGCCAAGAGGGCGGGAGGACTGAAGCTTTCTTT.

Regarding this clone: The sample contains more than one DNA sequence encoding this CDR3. This chain joins TRBV6-5 and TRBJ1-1; D is possibly TRBD1 (6 bases). CDR1 is MNHEY and CDR2 is SVGAGI in the germline V gene. CDR3 length: 11 amino acids. Trimming left V 5 bases short and J 7 bases short, with 8 bases between. CDR3 in amino acids: CASSRQDEAFF. CDR3 in DNA: TGTGCCAGCAGTCGACAGGATGAAGCTTTCTTT.

The chain employs TRBV25-1 and TRBJ2-2; weak D call: TRBD1 (5 bases). V lost 4 bases to trimming and J lost 3 bases, with 12 bases between them. Per germline, CDR1 MGHDK and CDR2 SYGVNS. This CDR3 is built from 15 residues. The CDR3 bases are TGTGCCAGCAGTGCGGCAGGGATAGACACCGGGGAGCTGTTTTTT. This sequence encodes CASSAAGIDTGELFF.

The chain uses TRBV5-4 and TRBJ1-2; 12 bases line up with TRBD1. The CDR3 spans 15 residues. Germline loops: CDR1 SGHNT, CDR2 YYREEE (reference sequence). After removal of 4 bases from V and 7 bases from J, the junction contained 8 bases not matched to a gene. This chain's CDR3 is CASSGPGQGAVGYTF. As DNA, the CDR3 is TGTGCCAGCAGCGGACCGGGACAGGGGGCGGTTGGCTACACCTTC. The complete variable domain, with remaining parts taken from reference TRBV5-4 and TRBJ1-2, reads ETGVTQSPTHLIKTRGQQVTLRCSSQSGHNTVSWYQQALGQGPQFIFQYYREEENGRGNFPPRFSGLQFPNYSSELNVNALELDDSALYLCASSGPGQGAVGYTFGSGTRLTVV.

V gene TRBV11-1 combines with J gene TRBJ2-1, with 7 bases matching TRBD2. The CDR3 is 15 residues long. CDR1 and CDR2 from the germline V gene are SGHAT and FQDESV (reference sequence). V lost 1 base and J lost 3; bases outside the gene matches: 3. CDR3 region: CASSLVGGLYNEQFF. CDR3 DNA sequence: TGTGCCAGCAGCTTAGTGGGAGGGCTCTACAATGAGCAGTTCTTC.

The chain combines TRBV5-5 with TRBJ2-1, with TRBD2 matching over 11 bases. J was trimmed by 9 bases and V by 0 bases; bases with no gene match: 5. This CDR3 is built from 15 residues. Looked up from germline, CDR1 is SGHKS and CDR2 is YYEKEE (reference sequence). For the CDR3, the DNA is TGTGCCAGCAGCTTGGATAGCGGGGGGGCCGCTGAGCAGTTCTTC. It translates to CASSLDSGGAAEQFF.

The chain uses TRBV5-4 and TRBJ2-3, with 15 nucleotides matching TRBD2. J lost 7 bases, V lost 3 bases, and 6 bases had no gene match. The CDR3 is 16 residues long. Germline CDR1 SGHNT, CDR2 YYREEE (reference sequence). The CDR3 DNA follows: TGTGCCAGCAGCTCTGGACTAGCGGGGGGGCCGAATACGCAGTATTTT. Protein sequence: CASSSGLAGGPNTQYF.

The CDR3 reads CASSQGRGPGHTEAFF. The CDR3 DNA is TGTGCCAGCAGCCAAGGCAGGGGGCCAGGTCACACTGAAGCTTTCTTT. This sequence joins TRBV3-1 (or the pseudogene TRBV3-2) and TRBJ1-1; 8 bases are a match to TRBD1. With V trimmed by 1 base and J by 3 bases, 7 bases remained unmatched. CDR1 LGHDT and CDR2 YNNKEL come from the germline V gene (reference sequence). The CDR3 consists of 16 residues.

The rearrangement joins TRBV28 to TRBJ2-7; 11 bases are shared with TRBD2. The V gene's germline CDR1 is MDHEN and CDR2 SYDVKM. The CDR3 is 14 residues long. Losses at the gene ends were 5 bases for V and 6 bases for J; bases not matched to a gene: 6. The CDR3 protein is CASSITGTSGEQYF. As DNA, the CDR3 is TGTGCCAGCAGTATAACCGGGACTAGCGGCGAGCAGTACTTC.

The rearrangement links TRBV12-5 to TRBJ1-1, with 7 bases fitting TRBD1. Germline loops: CDR1 LGHNT, CDR2 FRNRAP. The CDR3 has 15 amino acids. J gave up 6 bases and V 8 bases, and 15 bases lay outside the gene matches. The CDR3 DNA reads as TGTGCTAGTAGAAATAACAGGGGCGGAAACGCTGAAGCTTTCTTT. Translated: CASRNNRGGNAEAFF.

There are a few counts of this clone. The V and J genes are TRBV7-2 and TRBJ1-1; D not certain. Germline assignment: CDR1 SGHTA and CDR2 FQGNSA. This CDR3 spans 13 amino acids. The V gene lost 6 bases and the J gene lost 0 bases, with 8 bases spanning the gap. Here the CDR3 reads CASSLGMNTEAFF. The CDR3 nucleotides are TGTGCCAGCAGTCTCGGGATGAACACTGAAGCTTTCTTT.

V usage is TRBV10-1 and J usage is TRBJ2-7, with D unclear. This CDR3 is built from 13 residues. The ends were cut back, 4 bases at V and 6 bases at J, with 13 bases in the middle. CDR1 is WNHNN, CDR2 SYGVQD, per germline (reference sequence). This chain's CDR3 is CASSVKPSGEQYF. The DNA for the CDR3 is TGCGCCAGCAGTGTCAAGCCCTCGGGCGAGCAGTACTTC.

The chain couples TRBV27 to TRBJ2-5; TRBD2 matches 9 bases. The CDR3 totals 16 residues. V shed 2 bases, J shed 1 base, and the junction held 5 bases outside the gene matches. Per germline, CDR1 MNHEY and CDR2 SMNVEV (reference sequence). The CDR3, as DNA: TGTGCCAGCAGTTTAACGCTAGCGGGGCGCCAAGAGACCCAGTACTTC. The encoded protein is CASSLTLAGRQETQYF.

This clone was observed a single time. J is TRBJ2-7 and V is TRBV5-4; 11 bases are shared with TRBD2. This CDR3 has 16 amino acids. Germline assignment: CDR1 SGHNT and CDR2 YYREEE (reference sequence). The J segment lost 0 bases and the V segment lost 5 bases, leaving 7 bases of the junction unmatched. Here the CDR3 DNA reads TGTGCCAGCAGTCCAGGACTAGCGGGTTTCTCCTACGAGCAGTACTTC. The encoded protein is CASSPGLAGFSYEQYF.

As regards this clone: Other DNA sequences in the sample encode the same CDR3. The genes are TRBV3-1 (or the pseudogene TRBV3-2) and TRBJ2-6; no reliable D call. Germline CDR1 reads LGHDT; CDR2 reads YNNKEL (reference sequence). The CDR3 totals 14 residues. V was clipped by 4 bases and J by 1 base, with 5 bases between them. The CDR3 sequence is CASSPGSGANVLTF. CDR3 DNA: TGTGCCAGCAGCCCCGGGTCTGGGGCCAACGTCCTGACTTTC.

The V gene is TRBV4-1, the J gene TRBJ2-7, with TRBD1 matching over 8 bases. This CDR3 region has 15 residues. CDR1 and CDR2 (germline): MGHRA, YSYEKL. The J segment lost 6 bases and the V segment lost 4 bases, leaving 11 bases of the junction unmatched. CDR3 loop: CASSPQSRGPGEQYF. CDR3 in DNA: TGCGCCAGCAGCCCCCAGAGCAGGGGGCCTGGCGAGCAGTACTTC.

This clone was counted a few times. The chain links TRBV11-3 to TRBJ1-2; the match to TRBD1 covers 10 bases. The CDR3 sequence is 14 residues long. The V gene's germline CDR1 is SGHNT and CDR2 YENEEA. The V gene end was trimmed by 5 bases and the J gene end by 10 bases; junction bases not matched to a gene: 10. CDR3 in amino acids: CASSTSSGTGDYTF. The DNA for the CDR3 is TGTGCCAGCAGCACCTCTTCCGGGACAGGGGACTACACCTTC.

This chain uses TRBV28 with TRBJ2-3, with a tentative D call TRBD2 (5 bases). Trimming took off 4 bases at V and 2 bases at J, with 16 bases between the two ends. Germline values: CDR1 MDHEN, CDR2 SYDVKM. This CDR3 has 16 residues. DNA of the CDR3: TGTGCCAGCAGTTCCAACGGGATATCACACACAGATACGCAGTATTTT. It encodes CASSSNGISHTDTQYF.

The chain couples TRBV12-5 to TRBJ1-2, with unresolved D. The CDR3 loop spans 15 amino acids. CDR1 and CDR2 from the germline V gene are LGHNT and FRNRAP. The V and J ends lost 6 bases and 4 bases respectively, with 18 bases between them. The CDR3 DNA sequence: TGTGCTAGTGGCCCTAGAGGAGGGCTCCCCTATGGCTACACCTTC. As protein: CASGPRGGLPYGYTF.

The rearrangement links TRBV5-1 to TRBJ2-2; TRBD2 aligns across 8 bases. The V segment lost 2 bases and the J segment 2 bases; nucleotides outside the gene matches: 2. There are 15 residues in the CDR3. Germline CDR1 SGHRS, CDR2 YFSETQ. The chain's CDR3 is CASSFSGANTGELFF. The CDR3 nucleotides read TGCGCCAGCAGCTTTAGCGGGGCCAACACCGGGGAGCTGTTTTTT. The full variable domain, rest sourced from reference TRBV5-1 and TRBJ2-2, is KAGVTQTPRYLIKTRGQQVTLSCSPISGHRSVSWYQQTPGQGLQFLFEYFSETQRNKGNFPGRFSGRQFSNSRSEMNVSTLELGDSALYLCASSFSGANTGELFFGEGSRLTVL.

CDR3 DNA: TGTGCCAGCAGGGCACGGACGGACTACTCCTATAATTCACCCCTCCACTTT. Translation gives CASRARTDYSYNSPLHF. The chain links TRBV7-2 to TRBJ1-6; D gene unclear. The CDR3 contains 17 residues. The germline V gene encodes CDR1 SGHTA and CDR2 FQGNSA. V was clipped by 6 bases and J by 0 bases, with 15 bases between them.

CDR3 loop: CATRLERGGQPQHF. DNA for the CDR3: TGTGCCACCCGACTCGAAAGGGGAGGCCAGCCCCAGCATTTT. This chain uses TRBV27 with TRBJ1-5; D perhaps matches TRBD1 (5 bases). V was pared by 10 bases and J by 7 bases, with 20 bases between. CDR1 is MNHEY and CDR2 is SMNVEV in the germline V gene (reference sequence). The CDR3 sequence is 14 residues long.

The chain links TRBV7-6 to TRBJ1-1, with 11 bases that match TRBD1. The germline gives CDR1 SGHVS, CDR2 FNYEAQ. V was pared by 5 bases and J by 7 bases, with 9 bases of the junction left unmatched. This CDR3 is 15 amino acids long. The CDR3 is CASSTGQGANVEAFF. CDR3 in DNA: TGTGCCAGCAGCACAGGACAGGGGGCAAATGTTGAAGCTTTCTTT.

The chain combines TRBV7-9 with TRBJ1-6; D ambiguous. Germline V gene sequence: CDR1 SEHNR, CDR2 FQNEAQ (reference sequence). The CDR3 consists of 14 residues. The V and J ends lost 8 bases and 0 bases respectively, with 8 bases between them. The CDR3 nucleotides read TGTGCCAGCTCGGGGAGCTCCTATAATTCACCCCTCCACTTT. Translating gives CASSGSSYNSPLHF. Full variable domain (rest looked up from reference TRBV7-9 and TRBJ1-6): DTGVSQNPRHKITKRGQNVTFRCDPISEHNRLYWYRQTLGQGPEFLTYFQNEAQLEKSRLLSDRFSAERPKGSFSTLEIQRTEQGDSAMYLCASSGSSYNSPLHFGNGTRLTVT.

The rearrangement joins TRBV5-1 to TRBJ1-2, with TRBD1 matching over 9 bases. J was trimmed by 7 bases and V by 1 base; bases with no gene match: 5. Germline lookup yields CDR1 SGHRS and CDR2 YFSETQ. There are 14 residues in the CDR3. CDR3 in DNA: TGCGCCAGCAGCTTGCCCGGGACAGGGCTTGGCTACACCTTC. This encodes CASSLPGTGLGYTF.